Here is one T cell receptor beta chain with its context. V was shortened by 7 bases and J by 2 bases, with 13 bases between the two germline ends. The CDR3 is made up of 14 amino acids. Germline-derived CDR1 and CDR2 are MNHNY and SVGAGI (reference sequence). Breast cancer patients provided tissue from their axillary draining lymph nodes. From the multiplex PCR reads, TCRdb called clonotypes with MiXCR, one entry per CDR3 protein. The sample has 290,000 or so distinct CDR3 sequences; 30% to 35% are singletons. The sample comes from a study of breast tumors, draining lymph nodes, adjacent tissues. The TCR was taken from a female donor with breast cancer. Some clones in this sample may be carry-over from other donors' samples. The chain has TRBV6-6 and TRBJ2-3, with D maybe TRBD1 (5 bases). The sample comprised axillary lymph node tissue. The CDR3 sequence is CASTPPRATDTQYF. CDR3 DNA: TGTGCCAGCACCCCACCCAGGGCCACAGATACGCAGTATTTT.